Following are 25 T cell receptor beta chains from one sample sequenced in a study of T cell repertoires in cytomegalovirus infection. From the reads, TCRdb called clonotypes with MiXCR, one entry per CDR3 protein. Here the sample spans fewer than 1,000,000 distinct CDR3 sequences, about a third being singletons. For these TCRs, the target antigens are not known. This material consisted of cultured CD8+ T cells from PBMCs, taken from culture after CMV antigen stimulation. These receptors were taken from a human donor in good health (CMV status not recorded). Some clones in this sample may be carry-over from other donors' samples.

A few counts support this clonotype. V and J are TRBV12-3 or TRBV12-4 and TRBJ2-1, with 9 bases lining up with TRBD1. The CDR3 extends over 15 amino acids. Trimming at V came to 4 bases and at J to 7 bases, leaving 8 bases not matched to a gene. The CDR3, as DNA: TGTGCCAGCAGTTCCAGGGACAGGGTAGGGAATGAGCAGTTCTTC. Encoded protein: CASSSRDRVGNEQFF.

The sample holds many counts of this clonotype. The chain is built from TRBV7-9 and TRBJ2-1; D is possibly TRBD1 or TRBD2 (5 bases each). Trimming took off 1 base at V and 4 bases at J, with 11 bases between the two ends. CDR3 size: 15 residues. Germline V gene sequence: CDR1 SEHNR, CDR2 FQNEAQ (reference sequence). The CDR3 DNA is TGTGCCAGCAGCTTAGGAGGGGATCCTTACAATGAGCAGTTCTTC. Amino acid sequence: CASSLGGDPYNEQFF.

The V and J genes are TRBV7-9 and TRBJ2-5; the D gene is possibly TRBD1 (5 bases). This CDR3 spans 14 amino acids. V lost 5 bases and J 2 bases, leaving 12 bases between the germline ends. CDR1 and CDR2 from the germline V gene are SEHNR and FQNEAQ (reference sequence). Written as DNA, the CDR3 is TGTGCCAGCAGCCCCCCACAGGCACAAGAGACCCAGTACTTC. Its protein is CASSPPQAQETQYF.

Notes on this clonotype: The junction differs from germline at one of its ends, possibly a read error. The chain recombines TRBV4-2 with TRBJ1-1, with a possible D match to TRBD1 (6 bases). This CDR3 is built from 10 residues. Germline V gives CDR1 LGHNA, CDR2 YNFKEQ. Here the CDR3 DNA reads TGTGCCAGCAGCCAAGCTCGACAGGTGTTT. It encodes CASSQARQVF.

This chain links TRBV3-1 with TRBJ1-2; a weak D match, TRBD1 (5 bases). V lost 1 base, J lost 6 bases, and 24 bases lay in between. In germline, CDR1 is LGHDT, CDR2 YNNKEL (reference sequence). The CDR3 is 18 residues long. CDR3 DNA sequence: TGTGCCAGCAGCCAAGCACCTCGGGGAGGGGCCGGTTGGAATGGCTACACCTTC. Its translation is CASSQAPRGGAGWNGYTF. Full variable domain (missing parts from reference TRBV3-1 and TRBJ1-2): DTAVSQTPKYLVTQMGNDKSIKCEQNLGHDTMYWYKQDSKKFLKIMFSYNNKELIINETVPNRFSPKSPDKAHLNLHINSLELGDSAVYFCASSQAPRGGAGWNGYTFGSGTRLTVV.

With respect to this clonotype: A much larger clone differs from this one at a single base, so this may be a read error. This chain uses TRBV7-2 with TRBJ1-2; a possible D gene is TRBD1 (5 bases). V gave up 3 bases and J gave up 6 bases, with 23 bases separating them. CDR3 length: 17 amino acids. From germline, CDR1 is SGHTA and CDR2 FQGNSA. CDR3 nucleotides: TGTGCCAGCAGCTTGTCGCTCGTCTTTGCCGGGGGGGATGGCTACACCTTC. Translation: CASSLSLVFAGGDGYTF.

V gene TRBV2 combines with J gene TRBJ2-5; 7 bases are shared with TRBD1. Germline CDR1 reads SNHLY; CDR2 reads FYNNEI. J gave up 5 bases and V 5 bases, and 5 bases lay outside the gene matches. The CDR3 consists of 13 residues. The CDR3 nucleotides read TGTGCCAGCAGTACAGGGGTGGAGGAGACCCAGTACTTC. It is translated as CASSTGVEETQYF.

The DNA for the CDR3 is TGTGCCAGCATCGGCGGACAGGGCATCACTGAAGCTTTCTTT. As protein: CASIGGQGITEAFF. The chain carries TRBV28 and TRBJ1-1; 8 nucleotides match TRBD1. Trimming at V came to 7 bases and at J to 4 bases, leaving 8 bases not matched to a gene. Looked up from germline, CDR1 is MDHEN and CDR2 is SYDVKM. The CDR3 is made up of 14 amino acids. The variable domain in full, with the rest retrieved from reference TRBV28 and TRBJ1-1, is DVKVTQSSRYLVKRTGEKVFLECVQDMDHENMFWYRQDPGLGLRLIYFSYDVKMKEKGDIPEGYSVSREKKERFSLILESASTNQTSMYLCASIGGQGITEAFFGQGTRLTVV.

The chain has TRBV20-1 and TRBJ2-3; TRBD2 is a possible D gene (5 bases). V lost 0 bases and J 0 bases, leaving 10 bases between the germline ends. The CDR3 runs to 15 residues. Germline V gene sequence: CDR1 DFQATT, CDR2 SNEGSKA (reference sequence). The CDR3 loop is CSARDPRESTDTQYF. The DNA of the CDR3 is TGCAGTGCTAGAGATCCCCGGGAAAGCACAGATACGCAGTATTTT.

In the case of this clonotype: A much larger clone sits a single nucleotide away, making a read error possible. The chain is built from TRBV7-2 and TRBJ2-2; 12 bases fit TRBD2. Germline trimming cut 4 bases from V and 7 bases from J; bases unmatched to any gene: 4. This CDR3 spans 15 amino acids. Germline V gene sequence: CDR1 SGHTA, CDR2 FQGNSA. Here the CDR3 reads CASSSSGGANGELFF. In DNA, the CDR3 is TGTGCCAGCAGCTCTAGCGGGGGGGCTAACGGGGAGCTGTTTTTT.

This clonotype was detected only a few times. The chain combines TRBV7-6 with TRBJ2-6, with 9 bases matching TRBD1. V lost 4 bases and J lost 6; bases outside the gene matches: 13. The CDR3 is made up of 18 amino acids. CDR1 is SGHVS and CDR2 is FNYEAQ in the germline V gene. In DNA form, the CDR3 reads TGTGCCAGCAGCTCACCGGGGACAGGGTTAGGGGAGGCCAACGTCCTGACTTTC. Its translation: CASSSPGTGLGEANVLTF.

The rearrangement links TRBV4-1 to TRBJ2-1; D may be TRBD2 (5 bases). This CDR3 contains 16 residues. Germline CDR1 reads MGHRA; CDR2 reads YSYEKL. V was trimmed by 1 base and J by 2 bases, leaving 12 bases between them. CDR3 loop: CASSQAKGSPYNEQFF. The CDR3 coding sequence is TGCGCCAGCAGCCAAGCTAAAGGGAGTCCCTACAATGAGCAGTTCTTC.

This clonotype was detected only a few times. The V and J genes are TRBV4-1 and TRBJ1-6; 8 nucleotides align to TRBD1. Trimming removed 2 bases from V and 7 bases from J; junction bases left unmatched: 10. The CDR3 is made up of 17 amino acids. The V gene's germline CDR1 is MGHRA and CDR2 YSYEKL. The CDR3 loop reads CASSQNIPGQANSPLHF. The CDR3 nucleotides read TGCGCCAGCAGCCAAAATATACCGGGACAGGCAAATTCACCCCTCCACTTT.

This clonotype has just a few counts. The chain has TRBV7-6 and TRBJ2-5; TRBD2 matches at 9 bases. The CDR3 sequence is 18 residues long. Trimming took 1 base from V and 5 from J; bases not matched to a gene: 14. The germline gives CDR1 SGHVS, CDR2 FNYEAQ. CDR3 sequence: CASSLVPPQAGGGETQYF. In DNA, the CDR3 is TGTGCCAGCAGCTTAGTTCCCCCTCAGGCGGGGGGGGGGGAGACCCAGTACTTC.

The chain carries TRBV2 and TRBJ2-3; a weak D match, TRBD2 (7 bases). Germline assignment: CDR1 SNHLY and CDR2 FYNNEI. This CDR3 is built from 18 residues. The ends were cut back, 4 bases at V and 2 bases at J, with 22 bases in the middle. In DNA, the CDR3 is TGTGCCAGCAGTGTTGATTCGGGGGGCCCTAGCTTCACAGATACGCAGTATTTT. It is translated as CASSVDSGGPSFTDTQYF.

This clonotype was detected only once. The gene calls are TRBV4-2 and TRBJ2-2; 10 nucleotides line up with TRBD1. J was trimmed by 4 bases and V by 2 bases; bases with no gene match: 13. The germline CDR1 and CDR2 sequences are LGHNA and YNFKEQ. This CDR3 has 19 residues. The CDR3: CASSQFLTGTGATTGELFF. In DNA, the CDR3 is TGTGCCAGCAGCCAATTTCTCACCGGGACAGGGGCGACCACCGGGGAGCTGTTTTTT.

The CDR3 DNA is TGTGCCAGCAGCCATGAGGGGAACACTGAAGCTTTCTTT. Amino acids: CASSHEGNTEAFF. The chain uses TRBV14 and TRBJ1-1; D not certain. CDR3 length: 13 amino acids. V was clipped by 3 bases and J by 1 base, with 6 bases between them. Looked up from germline, CDR1 is SGHDN and CDR2 is FVKESK.

This clonotype was seen a handful of times. The rearrangement links TRBV12-3 or TRBV12-4 to TRBJ1-5, with a weak D call TRBD1 (6 bases). The CDR3 runs to 16 residues. V dropped 3 bases and J dropped 4 bases, with 16 bases sitting between them. CDR3 nucleotides: TGTGCCAGCAGTTTGCGTTTAGGGGGGCGGAATCAGCCCCAGCATTTT. This sequence encodes CASSLRLGGRNQPQHF.

This chain connects TRBV19 to TRBJ1-1; D call uncertain. The CDR3 runs 15 residues. V lost 1 base to trimming and J lost 0 bases, with 9 bases between them. CDR1 LNHDA and CDR2 SQIVND come from the germline V gene (reference sequence). The CDR3 protein is CASSIGEGLNTEAFF. CDR3 bases: TGTGCCAGTAGTATAGGGGAGGGTTTGAACACTGAAGCTTTCTTT.

This clonotype turned up a few times. The chain has TRBV7-7 and TRBJ2-1; perhaps D is TRBD1 or TRBD2 (6 bases each). Per the germline V gene, CDR1 is SSHAT and CDR2 is FNYEAQ (reference sequence). V shed 5 bases and J shed 7 bases, with 18 bases lying between them. The CDR3 length is 15 residues. This CDR3 is CASSPISTGRNEQFF. Written as DNA, the CDR3 is TGTGCCAGCAGCCCTATCTCTACAGGGAGGAATGAGCAGTTCTTC.

This chain links TRBV7-9 with TRBJ1-1; D is unresolved. The germline gives CDR1 SEHNR, CDR2 FQNEAQ (reference sequence). CDR3 length: 14 residues. V lost 4 bases to trimming and J lost 8 bases, with 17 bases between them. CDR3 sequence reads: CASSSTNTREEAFF. The CDR3 coding sequence is TGTGCCAGCAGCTCCACAAACACGAGAGAAGAAGCTTTCTTT.

This clonotype was counted a few times. The V and J genes are TRBV6-5 and TRBJ2-2; weak D call: TRBD2 (6 bases). The V gene lost 2 bases and the J gene lost 1 base, with 14 bases spanning the gap. This CDR3 spans 17 amino acids. Germline CDR1 MNHEY, CDR2 SVGAGI. CDR3 protein: CASSYLPPGVNTGELFF. The DNA of the CDR3 is TGTGCCAGCAGTTACCTCCCCCCGGGGGTGAACACCGGGGAGCTGTTTTTT.

This chain uses TRBV2 with TRBJ1-2; tentatively, D is TRBD1 (5 bases). The CDR3 spans 13 residues. Trimming took off 6 bases at V and 2 bases at J, with 10 bases between the two ends. Germline CDR1 reads SNHLY; CDR2 reads FYNNEI. The CDR3, as DNA: TGTGCCAGCAGGCCCCGGGACAACTATGGCTACACCTTC. Translated: CASRPRDNYGYTF. Full variable domain (missing parts from reference TRBV2 and TRBJ1-2): EPEVTQTPSHQVTQMGQEVILRCVPISNHLYFYWYRQILGQKVEFLVSFYNNEISEKSEIFDDQFSVERPDGSNFTLKIRSTKLEDSAMYFCASRPRDNYGYTFGSGTRLTVV.

On this clonotype: The junction does not match germline at one end; this may be a read error. V and J are TRBV5-1 and TRBJ2-7; TRBD1 agrees at 7 bases. The CDR3 spans 16 residues. Germline-derived CDR1 and CDR2 are SGHRS and YFSETQ. CDR3 sequence reads: CASRLDQGSPTRGPDF. The DNA for the CDR3 is TGCGCCAGCAGGCTGGACCAGGGGTCTCCTACGAGGGGGCCGGACTTC.

The V gene is TRBV5-6, the J gene TRBJ2-7; D tentatively reads TRBD1 or TRBD2 (5 bases each). V was cut by 5 bases and J by 10 bases, with 16 bases left in between. Germline CDR1 and CDR2: SGHDT and YYEEEE. The CDR3 runs to 12 residues. The CDR3 is CASSSGTTSQYV. CDR3 nucleotides: TGTGCCAGCAGTTCCGGGACGACCTCCCAGTACGTC.